This T cell receptor (beta chain) appears in the sequencing data of a study of blood T cell repertoires in COVID-19. Libraries were prepared by immunoSEQ multiplex PCR; TCRdb keeps only in-frame clonotypes and omits some of them. The table includes around 130,000 clones, roughly 80% detected once. The CDR3 is 13 residues long. V was clipped by 5 bases and J by 5 bases, with 12 bases between them. Per the germline V gene, CDR1 is LNHDA and CDR2 is SQIVND (reference sequence). Source material: peripheral blood. The V call is TRBV19, the J call TRBJ1-1, with D possibly being TRBD1 (5 bases). The source of this sequence is a human donor in a cohort sampled during active COVID-19. The CDR3 DNA is TGTGCCAGTAGTTTAAAGCGGGGGACTGAAGCTTTCTTT. Amino acid sequence: CASSLKRGTEAFF.